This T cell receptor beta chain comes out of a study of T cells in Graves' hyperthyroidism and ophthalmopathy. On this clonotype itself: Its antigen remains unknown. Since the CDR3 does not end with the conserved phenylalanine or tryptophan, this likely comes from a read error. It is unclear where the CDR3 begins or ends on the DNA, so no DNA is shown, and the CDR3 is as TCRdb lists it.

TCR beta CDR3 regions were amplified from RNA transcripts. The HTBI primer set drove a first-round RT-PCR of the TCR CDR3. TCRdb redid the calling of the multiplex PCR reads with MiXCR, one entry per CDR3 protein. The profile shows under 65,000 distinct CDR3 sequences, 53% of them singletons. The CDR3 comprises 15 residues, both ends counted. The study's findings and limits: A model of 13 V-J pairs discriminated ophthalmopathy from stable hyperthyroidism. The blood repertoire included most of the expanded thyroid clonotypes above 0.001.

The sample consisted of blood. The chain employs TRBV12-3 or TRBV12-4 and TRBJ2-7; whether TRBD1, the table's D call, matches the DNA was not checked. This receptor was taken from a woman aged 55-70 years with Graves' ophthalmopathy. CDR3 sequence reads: CASSWGLRGSPTSST.